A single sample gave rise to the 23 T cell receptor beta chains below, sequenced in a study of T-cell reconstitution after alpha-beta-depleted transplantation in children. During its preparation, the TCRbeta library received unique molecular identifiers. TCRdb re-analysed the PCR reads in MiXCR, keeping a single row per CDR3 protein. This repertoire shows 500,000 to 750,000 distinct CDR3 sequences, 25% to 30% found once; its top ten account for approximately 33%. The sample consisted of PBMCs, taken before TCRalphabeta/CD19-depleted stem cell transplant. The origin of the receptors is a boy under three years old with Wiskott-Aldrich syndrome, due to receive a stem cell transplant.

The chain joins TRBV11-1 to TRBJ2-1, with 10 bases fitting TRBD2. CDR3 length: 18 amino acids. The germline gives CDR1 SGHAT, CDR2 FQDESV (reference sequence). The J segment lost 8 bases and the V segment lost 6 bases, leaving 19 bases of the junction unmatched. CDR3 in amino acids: CASSLTPRFLAGVYEQFF. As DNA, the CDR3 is TGTGCCAGCAGTCTAACCCCTCGATTTCTAGCGGGAGTTTATGAGCAGTTCTTC.

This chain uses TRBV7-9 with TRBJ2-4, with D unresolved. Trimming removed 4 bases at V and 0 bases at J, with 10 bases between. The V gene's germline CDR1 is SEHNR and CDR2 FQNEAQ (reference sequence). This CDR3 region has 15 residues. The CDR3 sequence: CASSSPGVAKNIQYF. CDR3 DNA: TGTGCCAGCAGCTCTCCCGGAGTAGCCAAAAACATTCAGTACTTC.

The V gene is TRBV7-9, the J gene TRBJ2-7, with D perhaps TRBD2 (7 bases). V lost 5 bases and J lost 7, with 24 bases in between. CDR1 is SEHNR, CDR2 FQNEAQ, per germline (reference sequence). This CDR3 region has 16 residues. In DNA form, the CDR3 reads TGTGCCAGCAGCCCGCCCTCTAGCGGTTCTAGGGGGGAGCAGTACTTC. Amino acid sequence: CASSPPSSGSRGEQYF.

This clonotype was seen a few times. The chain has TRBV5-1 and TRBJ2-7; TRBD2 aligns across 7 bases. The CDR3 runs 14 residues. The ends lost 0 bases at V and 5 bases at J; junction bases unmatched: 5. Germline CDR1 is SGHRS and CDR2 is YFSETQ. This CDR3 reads CASSLEAGFDEQYF. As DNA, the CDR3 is TGCGCCAGCAGCTTGGAAGCGGGATTTGACGAGCAGTACTTC.

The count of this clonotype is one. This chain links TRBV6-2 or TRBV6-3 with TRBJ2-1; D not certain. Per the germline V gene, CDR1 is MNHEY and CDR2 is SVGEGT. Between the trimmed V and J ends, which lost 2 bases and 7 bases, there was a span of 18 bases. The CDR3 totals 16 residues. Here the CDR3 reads CASSYQARERRNEQFF. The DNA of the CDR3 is TGTGCCAGCAGTTACCAGGCGCGCGAACGCCGGAATGAGCAGTTCTTC.

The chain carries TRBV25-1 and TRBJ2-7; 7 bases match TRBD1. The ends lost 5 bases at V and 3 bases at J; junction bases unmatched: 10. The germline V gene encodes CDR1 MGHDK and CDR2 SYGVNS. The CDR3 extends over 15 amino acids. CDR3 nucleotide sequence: TGTGCCAGCAGTCAACATGAGGGGGCCGGCTACGAGCAGTACTTC. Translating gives CASSQHEGAGYEQYF.

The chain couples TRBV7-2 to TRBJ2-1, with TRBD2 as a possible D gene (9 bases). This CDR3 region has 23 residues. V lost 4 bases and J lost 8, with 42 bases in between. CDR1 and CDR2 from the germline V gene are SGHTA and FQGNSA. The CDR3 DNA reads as TGTGCCAGCAGCTGTGTGGGCAACCGCCGGGACAGGAAGCCCTGGCGGGAGGGCTATGAGCAGTTCTTC. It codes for CASSCVGNRRDRKPWREGYEQFF.

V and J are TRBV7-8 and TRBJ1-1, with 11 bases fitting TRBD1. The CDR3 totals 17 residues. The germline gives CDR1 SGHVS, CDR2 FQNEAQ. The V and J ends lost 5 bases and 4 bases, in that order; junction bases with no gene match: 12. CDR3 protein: CASSQSTSGTGGTEAFF. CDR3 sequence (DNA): TGTGCCAGCAGCCAATCAACCTCAGGGACAGGGGGCACTGAAGCTTTCTTT.

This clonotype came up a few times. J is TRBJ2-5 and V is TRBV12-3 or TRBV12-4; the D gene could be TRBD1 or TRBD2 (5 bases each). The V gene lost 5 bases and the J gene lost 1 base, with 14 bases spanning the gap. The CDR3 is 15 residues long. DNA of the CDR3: TGTGCCAGCAGTCCGGGACGCCGCTCCCAAGAGACCCAGTACTTC. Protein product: CASSPGRRSQETQYF.

The CDR3 protein is CASSLVPSRAGKNIQYF. CDR3 bases: TGTGCCAGCAGCTTGGTCCCTAGCAGGGCAGGCAAAAACATTCAGTACTTC. The chain uses TRBV5-5 and TRBJ2-4; D assignment may be TRBD1 or TRBD2 (5 bases each). CDR1 SGHKS and CDR2 YYEKEE come from the germline V gene (reference sequence). CDR3 size: 17 residues. Trimming removed 0 bases from V and 3 bases from J, with 16 bases in between. The whole variable domain, remainder taken from reference TRBV5-5 and TRBJ2-4, is DAGVTQSPTHLIKTRGQQVTLRCSPISGHKSVSWYQQVLGQGPQFIFQYYEKEERGRGNFPDRFSARQFPNYSSELNVNALLLGDSALYLCASSLVPSRAGKNIQYFGAGTRLSVL.

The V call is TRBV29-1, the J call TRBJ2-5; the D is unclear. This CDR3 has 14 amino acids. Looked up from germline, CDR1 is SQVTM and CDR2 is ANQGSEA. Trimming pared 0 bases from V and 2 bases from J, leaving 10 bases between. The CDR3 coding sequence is TGCAGCGTTGAAGATCTAAGGCCACAAGAGACCCAGTACTTC. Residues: CSVEDLRPQETQYF.

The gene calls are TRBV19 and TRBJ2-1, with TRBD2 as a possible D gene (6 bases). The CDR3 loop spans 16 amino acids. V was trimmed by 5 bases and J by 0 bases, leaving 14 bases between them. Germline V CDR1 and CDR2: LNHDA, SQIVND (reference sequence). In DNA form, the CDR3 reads TGTGCCAGTAGTCTACCGGTAGCGGCCTCCTACAATGAGCAGTTCTTC. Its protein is CASSLPVAASYNEQFF.

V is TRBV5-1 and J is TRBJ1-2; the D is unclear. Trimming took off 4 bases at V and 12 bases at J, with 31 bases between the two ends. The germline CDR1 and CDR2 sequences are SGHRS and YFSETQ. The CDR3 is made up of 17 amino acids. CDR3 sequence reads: CASSLLPVGSAKGGDTF. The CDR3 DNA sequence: TGCGCCAGCAGCCTACTGCCAGTTGGGTCCGCCAAGGGAGGCGACACCTTC. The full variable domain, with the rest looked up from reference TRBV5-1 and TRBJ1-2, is KAGVTQTPRYLIKTRGQQVTLSCSPISGHRSVSWYQQTPGQGLQFLFEYFSETQRNKGNFPGRFSGRQFSNSRSEMNVSTLELGDSALYLCASSLLPVGSAKGGDTFGSGTRLTVV.

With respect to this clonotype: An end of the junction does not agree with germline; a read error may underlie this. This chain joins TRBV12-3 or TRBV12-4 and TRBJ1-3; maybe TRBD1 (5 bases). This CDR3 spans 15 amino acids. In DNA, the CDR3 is TGTGCCAGCAGTTTTGGACACTTCTCTGGAAACACCATATATTTC. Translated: CASSFGHFSGNTIYF.

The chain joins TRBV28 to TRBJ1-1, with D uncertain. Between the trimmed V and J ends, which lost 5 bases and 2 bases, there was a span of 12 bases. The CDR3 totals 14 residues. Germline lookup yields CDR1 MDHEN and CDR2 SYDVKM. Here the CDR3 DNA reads TGTGCCAGCAGTCAGGCACAGTCTAACACTGAAGCTTTCTTT. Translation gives CASSQAQSNTEAFF.

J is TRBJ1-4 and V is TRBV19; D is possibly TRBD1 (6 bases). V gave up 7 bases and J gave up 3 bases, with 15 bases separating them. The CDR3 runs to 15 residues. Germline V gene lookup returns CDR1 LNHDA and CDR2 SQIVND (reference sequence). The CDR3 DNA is TGTGCCAGTACCATTCAGGGGATGGCTAATGAAAAACTGTTTTTT. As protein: CASTIQGMANEKLFF.

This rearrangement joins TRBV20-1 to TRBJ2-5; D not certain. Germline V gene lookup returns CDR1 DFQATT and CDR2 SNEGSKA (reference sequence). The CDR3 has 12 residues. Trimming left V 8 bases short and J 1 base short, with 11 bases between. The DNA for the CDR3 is TGCAGTCCCAAGGTCTTCCAAGAGACCCAGTACTTC. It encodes CSPKVFQETQYF.

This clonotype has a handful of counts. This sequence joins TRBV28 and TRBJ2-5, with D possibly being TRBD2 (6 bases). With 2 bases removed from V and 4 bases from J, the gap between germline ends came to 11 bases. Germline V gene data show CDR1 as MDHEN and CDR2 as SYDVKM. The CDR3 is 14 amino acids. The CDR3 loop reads CASSLRAGPETQYF. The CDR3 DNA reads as TGTGCCAGCAGTTTAAGGGCGGGACCAGAGACCCAGTACTTC. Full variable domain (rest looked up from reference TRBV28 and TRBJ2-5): DVKVTQSSRYLVKRTGEKVFLECVQDMDHENMFWYRQDPGLGLRLIYFSYDVKMKEKGDIPEGYSVSREKKERFSLILESASTNQTSMYLCASSLRAGPETQYFGPGTRLLVL.

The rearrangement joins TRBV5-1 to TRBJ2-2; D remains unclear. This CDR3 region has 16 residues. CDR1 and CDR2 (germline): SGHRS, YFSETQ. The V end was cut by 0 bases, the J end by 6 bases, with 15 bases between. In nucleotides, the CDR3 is TGCGCCAGCAGCTTGGGTAGCCATTCCTTCTCCGGGGAGCTGTTTTTT. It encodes CASSLGSHSFSGELFF. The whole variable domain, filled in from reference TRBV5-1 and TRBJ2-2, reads KAGVTQTPRYLIKTRGQQVTLSCSPISGHRSVSWYQQTPGQGLQFLFEYFSETQRNKGNFPGRFSGRQFSNSRSEMNVSTLELGDSALYLCASSLGSHSFSGELFFGEGSRLTVL.

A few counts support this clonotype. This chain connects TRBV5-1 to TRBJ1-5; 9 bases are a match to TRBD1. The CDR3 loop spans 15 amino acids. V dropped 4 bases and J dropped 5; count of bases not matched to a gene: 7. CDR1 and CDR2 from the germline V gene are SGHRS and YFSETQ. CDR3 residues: CASSPGDRDDQPQHF. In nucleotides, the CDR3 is TGCGCCAGCAGCCCTGGGGACAGGGATGATCAGCCCCAGCATTTT.

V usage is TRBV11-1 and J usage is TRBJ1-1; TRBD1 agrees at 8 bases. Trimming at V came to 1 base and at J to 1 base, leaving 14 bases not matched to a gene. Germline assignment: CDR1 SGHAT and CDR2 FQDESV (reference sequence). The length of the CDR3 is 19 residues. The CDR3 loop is CASSLGNLRVDRENTEAFF. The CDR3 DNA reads TGTGCCAGCAGCTTAGGAAACCTTAGGGTGGACAGGGAGAACACTGAAGCTTTCTTT.

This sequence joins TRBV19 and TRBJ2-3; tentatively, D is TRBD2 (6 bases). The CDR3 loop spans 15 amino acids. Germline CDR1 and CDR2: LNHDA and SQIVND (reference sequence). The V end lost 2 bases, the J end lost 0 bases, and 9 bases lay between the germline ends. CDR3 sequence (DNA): TGTGCCAGTAGTATACGGGGGAGAAGCACAGATACGCAGTATTTT. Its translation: CASSIRGRSTDTQYF.

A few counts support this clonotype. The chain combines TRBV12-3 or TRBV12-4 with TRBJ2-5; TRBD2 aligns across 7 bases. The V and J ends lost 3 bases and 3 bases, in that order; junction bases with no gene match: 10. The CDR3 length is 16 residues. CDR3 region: CASSFRAGVMEETQYF. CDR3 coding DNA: TGTGCCAGCAGTTTTAGGGCGGGGGTAATGGAAGAGACCCAGTACTTC.